This T cell receptor (beta chain) originates from a study of T cell repertoires in cytomegalovirus infection. On the study more broadly: It was the public TCR beta signatures that indicated both CMV infection and matching HLA type. Findings and limits, study-wide: The cumulative frequency of public TCR beta families distinguished individuals who carried CMV together with the relevant HLA.

This clonotype was seen repeatedly, ten times or more. Its antigen remains unknown. The germline V and J ends were trimmed by 0 bases and 2 bases, with 9 bases remaining between them. This CDR3 region has 15 residues. Germline values: CDR1 SGHDT, CDR2 YYEEEE. TCRdb reprocessed the reads with MiXCR, giving one entry per CDR3 protein. The table includes about 140,000 distinct CDR3 sequences, about 6.5% detected once. The TCR sequence derives from a human donor in good health (CMV status not recorded). Some clones in this sample may be carry-over from other donors' samples. Input material: PBMCs. The genes are TRBV5-6 and TRBJ2-1; D gene uncertain. This chain's CDR3 is CASSLVSDTYNEQFF. DNA of the CDR3: TGTGCCAGCAGCTTGGTGTCTGATACCTACAATGAGCAGTTCTTC.